This is a list of T cell receptor beta chains from one sample in a study of shared clonotypes between healthy human individuals. Sequenced by immunoSEQ multiplex PCR; TCRdb stores in-frame clones only, minus some. Here the sample spans 550,000 to 800,000 clones, approximately 74% being singletons. Sequencing was carried out using memory CD4+ T cells sorted from blood. Receptors were obtained from a woman aged 25 to 45 in good health. CDR3s include the opening cysteine and the closing phenylalanine or tryptophan. Fields, in order: V gene, D gene, J gene, clone size, CDR3 protein, CDR3 DNA. The D gene is left open where the match is weak. Not every row has a clone size; where given, it reads once, few, many or a size class.

TRBV19,TRBD2,TRBJ2-3,NA,CASSNLAGGTDTQYF,TGTGCCAGTAGTAACCTAGCGGGGGGCACAGATACGCAGTATTTT
TRBV2,NA,TRBJ1-2,NA,CASSERRAYGYTF,TGTGCCAGCAGCGAACGACGGGCCTATGGCTACACCTTC
TRBV7-7,NA,TRBJ2-7,NA,CASSLGVTRDLSYEQYF,TGTGCCAGCAGCTTAGGCGTCACCCGGGATTTGAGCTACGAGCAGTACTTC
TRBV5-1,NA,TRBJ2-3,NA,CASSSRATGTDTQYF,TGCGCCAGCAGCTCCCGGGCCACCGGGACAGATACGCAGTATTTT
TRBV15,TRBD2,TRBJ2-1,NA,CATSRGTSYNEQFF,TGTGCCACCAGCAGAGGGACTAGTTACAATGAGCAGTTCTTC
TRBV28,NA,TRBJ1-2,NA,CASTIGREGYTF,TGTGCCAGCACCATTGGGAGGGAGGGCTACACCTTC
TRBV11-3,NA,TRBJ2-1,NA,CASSSTLEREQFF,TGTGCCAGCAGCTCTACCCTAGAAAGGGAGCAGTTCTTC
TRBV19,NA,TRBJ2-7,NA,CASQGTGNYEQYF,TGTGCCAGTCAGGGTACTGGGAACTACGAGCAGTACTTC
TRBV9,TRBD2,TRBJ2-1,once,CASSEGLAEYNEQFF,TGTGCCAGCAGCGAAGGACTAGCGGAGTACAATGAGCAGTTCTTC
TRBV6-6,NA,TRBJ2-2,NA,CASSANAGELFF,TGTGCCAGCAGTGCCAATGCCGGGGAGCTGTTTTTT
TRBV7-9,NA,TRBJ1-5,NA,CASSRTDYSNQPQHF,TGTGCCAGCAGCCGGACCGACTACAGCAATCAGCCCCAGCATTTT
TRBV2,TRBD2,TRBJ2-3,NA,CASVRGLAVRDTQYF,TGTGCCAGCGTACGTGGACTAGCGGTCCGGGATACGCAGTATTTT
TRBV10-1,TRBD1,TRBJ1-1,NA,CASSSGTDTEAFF,TGCGCCAGCAGTTCCGGGACAGACACTGAAGCTTTCTTT
TRBV27,NA,TRBJ2-3,NA,CASSLSRDPTSDTQYF,TGTGCCAGCAGTTTATCGCGGGACCCCACGTCGGATACGCAGTATTTT
TRBV4-1,NA,TRBJ1-4,NA,CASSQDSEQNEKLFF,TGCGCCAGCAGCCAAGATTCAGAACAGAATGAAAAACTGTTTTTT
TRBV6-6,TRBD1,TRBJ1-2,few,CASSSTGDYGYTF,TGTGCCAGCAGCTCCACAGGGGACTATGGCTACACCTTC
TRBV25-1,NA,TRBJ2-7,few,CASSALTEDETYEQYF,TGTGCCAGCAGTGCCCTCACAGAGGACGAGACCTACGAGCAGTACTTC
TRBV7-2,TRBD1,TRBJ2-7,once,CASSLAPAGQGVSYEQYF,TGTGCCAGCAGCTTAGCCCCGGCAGGCCAGGGGGTCTCCTACGAGCAGTACTTC
TRBV5-1,TRBD1,TRBJ1-4,NA,CASSLTRGPSEKLFF,TGCGCCAGCAGCTTGACCAGGGGGCCTAGTGAAAAACTGTTTTTT
TRBV5-1,TRBD1,TRBJ1-3,few,CASSRTGDLSTIYF,TGCGCCAGCAGCCGGACAGGGGATCTTTCCACCATATATTTT
TRBV6-6,NA,TRBJ2-5,NA,CASSYGQDPRETQYF,TGTGCCAGCAGTTACGGCCAGGACCCCAGGGAGACCCAGTACTTC
TRBV7-9,NA,TRBJ2-7,NA,CASSPPRVRAEEQYF,TGTGCCAGCAGCCCCCCCCGGGTTAGAGCTGAGGAGCAGTACTTC
TRBV27,NA,TRBJ2-5,NA,CAEETQYF,TGTGCAGAGGAGACCCAGTACTTC
TRBV28,TRBD1,TRBJ1-3,NA,CASSIQGSAGNTIYF,TGTGCCAGCAGTATACAGGGGTCCGCTGGAAACACCATATATTTT
TRBV7-3,NA,TRBJ1-3,NA,CASSLGSVVGNTIYF,TGTGCCAGCAGCTTAGGTTCGGTTGTTGGAAACACCATATATTTT
TRBV11-2,NA,TRBJ2-3,few,CASSLAWSTDTQYF,TGTGCCAGCAGCTTAGCTTGGAGCACAGATACGCAGTATTTT
TRBV19,NA,TRBJ1-1,NA,CASSRPRVDTEAFF,TGTGCCAGTAGTAGGCCTAGGGTGGACACTGAAGCTTTCTTT
TRBV6-6,NA,TRBJ1-5,NA,CASSPQWGGKQPQHF,TGTGCCAGCAGTCCCCAATGGGGGGGCAAACAGCCCCAGCATTTT
TRBV5-1,TRBD2,TRBJ2-1,NA,CASNLAGVGNEQFF,TGCGCCAGCAACCTAGCGGGAGTCGGTAATGAGCAGTTCTTC
TRBV2,NA,TRBJ2-5,NA,CASSVSGGLETQYF,TGTGCCAGCAGTGTTTCTGGGGGCTTGGAGACCCAGTACTTC
TRBV29-1,NA,TRBJ1-2,once,CSVFRGGVANYGYTF,TGCAGCGTTTTTAGAGGCGGAGTTGCTAACTATGGCTACACCTTC
TRBV5-8,TRBD1,TRBJ2-3,NA,CASSRGQGETDTQYF,TGTGCCAGCAGCCGGGGACAGGGGGAAACAGATACGCAGTATTTT
TRBV5-6,TRBD1,TRBJ1-3,NA,CASSGIDRDPGNTIYF,TGTGCCAGCAGCGGGATCGACAGGGACCCTGGAAACACCATATATTTT
TRBV2,TRBD1,TRBJ2-3,NA,CASSRDRGPTDTQYF,TGTGCCAGCAGCCGCGACAGGGGTCCCACAGATACGCAGTATTTT
TRBV5-1,NA,TRBJ1-1,NA,CASSLHYGGDRTEAFF,TGCGCCAGCAGCTTGCATTATGGAGGGGACCGCACTGAAGCTTTCTTT
TRBV7-2,NA,TRBJ2-5,NA,CASSLVLGLGQETQYF,TGTGCCAGCAGCTTAGTATTGGGGCTAGGACAAGAGACCCAGTACTTC
TRBV6-5,NA,TRBJ2-1,NA,CASSRQGGYNEQFF,TGTGCCAGCAGTCGACAGGGAGGTTACAATGAGCAGTTCTTC
TRBV7-2,NA,TRBJ1-1,NA,CASSLVVGYSNTEAFF,TGTGCCAGCAGCTTAGTCGTGGGGTATTCGAACACTGAAGCTTTCTTT
TRBV2,NA,TRBJ2-1,once,CASSDTSFSSYNEQFF,TGTGCCAGCAGTGATACCAGCTTCTCTTCCTACAATGAGCAGTTCTTC
TRBV5-4,NA,TRBJ1-2,NA,CASSLDYRGRGYTF,TGTGCCAGCAGCTTGGATTATAGGGGTCGGGGCTACACCTTC
TRBV10-3,NA,TRBJ1-2,NA,CAISGGEGYGYTF,TGTGCCATCAGTGGGGGGGAAGGCTATGGCTACACCTTC
TRBV10-2,NA,TRBJ1-2,NA,CASSEARGEGYTF,TGCGCCAGCAGTGAGGCGCGGGGTGAAGGCTACACCTTC
TRBV6-1,NA,TRBJ1-3,few,CATYRENTIYF,TGTGCCACGTACAGGGAAAACACCATATATTTT
TRBV10-3,NA,TRBJ2-1,NA,CAISESNAGTNEQFF,TGTGCCATCAGTGAGTCGAATGCGGGAACCAATGAGCAGTTCTTC
TRBV11-2,NA,TRBJ1-1,NA,CASSPGHALGRTEAFF,TGTGCCAGCAGCCCTGGTCATGCTTTAGGTAGGACTGAAGCTTTCTTT
TRBV4-1,TRBD1,TRBJ2-3,few,CASSQYEQIDRGTDTQYF,TGCGCCAGCAGCCAATACGAACAAATAGACAGGGGCACAGATACGCAGTATTTT
TRBV4-2,TRBD1,TRBJ2-7,NA,CASSQNIGTGVDMYF,TGTGCCAGCAGCCAGAATATCGGGACAGGGGTGGATATGTACTTC
TRBV28,TRBD2,TRBJ2-7,NA,CASSSASGRRQYF,TGTGCCAGCAGTTCTGCTAGCGGGAGGAGGCAGTACTTC